These T cell receptor beta chains were read from a single sample in a study of T-cell memory formation after mild COVID-19. TCRdb re-called the 5' RACE reads with MiXCR, one entry per CDR3 protein. This table has a few hundred thousand distinct CDR3 sequences, roughly a quarter appearing once. Material for sequencing was PBMCs or a T cell subset sorted from them (not recorded which). The receptors originated from an adult woman who had mild COVID-19 (a few samples of this study predate the infection). Cell type and time point are not known. CDR3s include the opening cysteine and the closing phenylalanine or tryptophan. The D gene is left open where the match is weak. The size field is filled for only some rows; it gives once, few, many or a size class.

clone size | D gene | J gene | V gene | CDR3 protein | CDR3 DNA
NA | TRBD1 | TRBJ1-2 | TRBV29-1 | CSVDDRTGPGYTF | TGCAGCGTTGATGATCGGACAGGGCCCGGCTACACCTTC
NA | NA | TRBJ2-7 | TRBV7-8 | CASSLGAGVPYEQYF | TGTGCCAGCAGCTTAGGCGCAGGGGTACCCTACGAGCAGTACTTC
few | NA | TRBJ2-2 | TRBV5-6 | CASSLVMPGRSGELFF | TGTGCCAGCAGCTTGGTCATGCCGGGGAGGTCCGGGGAGCTGTTTTTT
few | NA | TRBJ1-5 | TRBV6-1 | CASAYGGGQPQHF | TGTGCCAGCGCTTACGGGGGCGGTCAGCCCCAGCATTTT
few | TRBD2 | TRBJ2-1 | TRBV7-3 | CASSPLSGRTTYNEQFF | TGTGCCAGCAGCCCCCTGTCCGGGAGGACGACCTACAATGAGCAGTTCTTC
NA | NA | TRBJ2-7 | TRBV7-6 | CASSLEQGAYEQYF | TGTGCCAGCAGCTTAGAACAGGGTGCCTACGAGCAGTACTTC
NA | NA | TRBJ2-7 | TRBV12-3/TRBV12-4 | CASSLGSIYEQYF | TGTGCCAGCAGTTTGGGGTCCATCTACGAGCAGTACTTC
NA | TRBD1 | TRBJ1-4 | TRBV20-1 | CSARSPGQGNEKLFF | TGCAGTGCTAGATCACCGGGACAGGGTAATGAAAAACTGTTTTTT
NA | NA | TRBJ2-7 | TRBV2 | CASSEMSYEQYF | TGTGCCAGCAGTGAAATGAGCTACGAGCAGTACTTC
few | TRBD1 | TRBJ2-4 | TRBV15 | CATSSDRGLNIQYF | TGTGCCACCAGCTCGGACAGGGGGCTGAACATTCAGTACTTC
NA | TRBD1 | TRBJ1-1 | TRBV5-1 | CASSLEGGQGMNTEAFF | TGCGCCAGCAGCTTGGAGGGGGGACAGGGAATGAACACTGAAGCTTTCTTT
few | TRBD1 | TRBJ1-1 | TRBV10-3 | CAISDRGKDRDEAFF | TGTGCCATCAGTGACAGGGGCAAGGACAGGGATGAAGCTTTCTTT
many | NA | TRBJ2-2 | TRBV7-2 | CASSPAGELFF | TGTGCCAGCAGCCCTGCCGGGGAGCTGTTTTTT
few | NA | TRBJ1-1 | TRBV20-1 | CSARRTGNMNTEAFF | TGCAGTGCTAGACGGACCGGGAATATGAACACTGAAGCTTTCTTT
NA | TRBD2 | TRBJ2-1 | TRBV5-4 | CASSLKSGRAVEQFF | TGTGCCAGCAGCCTTAAGAGCGGGAGGGCGGTTGAGCAGTTCTTC
NA | NA | TRBJ2-7 | TRBV3-1 | CASSQGRLNEQYF | TGTGCCAGCAGCCAAGGGAGGCTGAACGAGCAGTACTTC
few | NA | TRBJ2-1 | TRBV7-9 | CASSRFAGSEEQFF | TGTGCCAGCAGCCGGTTCGCGGGAAGTGAAGAGCAGTTCTTC
NA | NA | TRBJ2-1 | TRBV7-6 | CASSSTGMDEQFF | TGTGCCAGCAGCTCTACAGGGATGGATGAGCAGTTCTTC
NA | TRBD1 | TRBJ1-5 | TRBV12-3/TRBV12-4 | CASSFGGTGGNQPQHF | TGTGCCAGCAGTTTTGGCGGGACAGGGGGCAATCAGCCCCAGCATTTT
few | NA | TRBJ2-3 | TRBV11-2 | CASSLYSGGSTDTQYF | TGTGCCAGCAGCTTATATAGTGGCGGCTCCACAGATACGCAGTATTTT
NA | NA | TRBJ1-6 | TRBV28 | CASSQIRGGGSPLHF | TGTGCCAGCAGCCAGATCCGGGGGGGCGGATCACCCCTCCACTTT
many | NA | TRBJ2-5 | TRBV5-1 | CASSLPGRGQETQYF | TGCGCCAGCAGCTTGCCGGGAAGGGGGCAAGAGACCCAGTACTTC
NA | NA | TRBJ2-3 | TRBV28 | CASRGNTDTQYF | TGTGCCAGCAGAGGAAACACAGATACGCAGTATTTT
NA | NA | TRBJ2-2 | TRBV3-1 | CASSYGRGNTGELFF | TGTGCCAGCAGCTACGGGAGAGGGAACACCGGGGAGCTGTTTTTT
NA | NA | TRBJ2-2 | TRBV20-1 | CSARPPRGPHTGELFF | TGCAGTGCTAGACCCCCCAGGGGTCCGCACACCGGGGAGCTGTTTTTT
few | TRBD2 | TRBJ2-7 | TRBV6-5 | CASSYSGPGLAGAAEQYF | TGTGCCAGCAGTTACTCGGGGCCAGGACTAGCGGGAGCAGCCGAGCAGTACTTC
NA | NA | TRBJ2-5 | TRBV11-2 | CASSYILTKSPGETQYF | TGTGCCAGCAGCTACATCCTAACCAAGTCCCCGGGGGAGACCCAGTACTTC
NA | TRBD2 | TRBJ2-1 | TRBV12-3/TRBV12-4 | CASSTLTGLHNEQFF | TGTGCCAGCAGTACTCTCACGGGACTACACAATGAGCAGTTCTTC
few | NA | TRBJ1-1 | TRBV3-1 | CASSQGHSAEAFF | TGTGCCAGCAGCCAGGGACATTCCGCTGAAGCTTTCTTT
NA | TRBD2 | TRBJ2-1 | TRBV20-1 | CSAPALAGGGNEQFF | TGCAGTGCCCCTGCCCTAGCGGGGGGGGGCAATGAGCAGTTCTTC
few | NA | TRBJ1-2 | TRBV5-1 | CASSLELRGYGYTF | TGCGCCAGCAGCTTAGAGCTTAGGGGCTATGGCTACACCTTC
NA | TRBD2 | TRBJ2-1 | TRBV5-4 | CASSLGLAGSYNEQFF | TGTGCCAGCAGCTTGGGACTAGCGGGCTCCTACAATGAGCAGTTCTTC
many | NA | TRBJ1-5 | TRBV29-1 | CSVTLGGWQPQHF | TGCAGCGTCACTCTGGGGGGCTGGCAGCCCCAGCATTTT
few | NA | TRBJ2-7 | TRBV18 | CASSPDLYEQYF | TGTGCCAGCTCACCGGACTTATACGAGCAGTACTTC
few | TRBD2 | TRBJ2-7 | TRBV10-2 | CASSEKGRGQYF | TGCGCCAGCAGTGAGAAAGGGAGGGGTCAGTACTTC
NA | TRBD1 | TRBJ1-2 | TRBV7-2 | CASSPSSGTGNYGYTF | TGTGCCAGCAGCCCCTCGTCCGGGACAGGGAACTATGGCTACACCTTC
NA | NA | TRBJ1-6 | TRBV4-2 | CASSLQGNNSPLHF | TGTGCCAGCAGCCTCCAGGGTAATAATTCACCCCTCCACTTT
NA | NA | TRBJ1-6 | TRBV20-1 | CSARTEGHYNSPLHF | TGCAGTGCTAGAACAGAAGGGCACTATAATTCACCCCTCCACTTT
NA | TRBD1 | TRBJ1-2 | TRBV3-1 | CASSQRGQGAGGYTF | TGTGCCAGCAGCCAGAGAGGACAGGGGGCAGGTGGCTACACCTTC
NA | TRBD1 | TRBJ2-7 | TRBV15 | CATSTGTGVYEQYF | TGTGCCACCAGCACCGGGACAGGGGTTTACGAGCAGTACTTC
NA | NA | TRBJ2-1 | TRBV5-5 | CASSSVRIDNEQFF | TGTGCCAGCAGCTCGGTCAGGATTGACAATGAGCAGTTCTTC
NA | NA | TRBJ1-3 | TRBV30 | CAWSVSRTNSGNTIYF | TGTGCCTGGAGTGTATCCAGGACGAACTCTGGAAACACCATATATTTT
NA | TRBD1 | TRBJ2-1 | TRBV6-5 | CASSYSDRGYNEQFF | TGTGCCAGCAGTTACTCCGACAGGGGGTACAATGAGCAGTTCTTC
NA | NA | TRBJ1-2 | TRBV27 | CASSFSRQVDYGYTF | TGTGCCAGCAGTTTCTCTCGACAGGTAGACTATGGCTACACCTTC
NA | NA | TRBJ2-1 | TRBV14 | CASSQDRIPLGEQFF | TGTGCCAGCAGCCAAGATAGAATTCCCCTCGGTGAGCAGTTCTTC
NA | NA | TRBJ2-7 | TRBV5-5 | CASSWGAGGPYEQYF | TGTGCCAGCAGCTGGGGGGCCGGTGGACCCTACGAGCAGTACTTC
once | TRBD1 | TRBJ2-7 | TRBV29-1 | CSVHYLRPGQGTYEQYF | TGCAGCGTCCATTACCTGAGACCGGGACAGGGTACCTACGAGCAGTACTTC
many | NA | TRBJ2-1 | TRBV7-9 | CASSTRGGTRFSNEQFF | TGTGCCAGCAGCACCCGGGGCGGGACACGGTTTAGCAATGAGCAGTTCTTC
few | TRBD1 | TRBJ2-7 | TRBV7-2 | CASTGQGARIYEQYF | TGTGCCAGCACCGGACAGGGGGCGCGAATCTACGAGCAGTACTTC